What follows is one T cell receptor (beta chain) and its context. Its antigen is currently unknown. This specimen comes from a study of T cells in Graves' hyperthyroidism and ophthalmopathy. Amplified TCR beta CDR3 regions derived from RNA transcripts. An initial round of RT-PCR targeting the TCR CDR3 relied on the HTBI primer set. TCRdb used MiXCR to reprocess the multiplex PCR reads, holding one entry per CDR3 protein. The repertoire holds almost 250,000 distinct CDR3 sequences, with roughly 22% as singletons. Study conclusions and caveats: In blood, most of the thyroid clonotypes expanded above 0.001 were also present.

Fresh peripheral blood, about 9.6 ml, yielded the PBMCs. Germline-derived CDR1 and CDR2 are LNHNV and YYDKDF (reference sequence). The CDR3 loop spans 14 amino acids. Trimming stripped 4 bases from V and 2 bases from J, with 11 bases between. This chain joins TRBV15 and TRBJ1-1; D call uncertain. This receptor was obtained from a woman in her forties with Graves' ophthalmopathy. Input material: blood. Here the CDR3 DNA reads TGTGCCACCAGCATCCACACGGAAAACACTGAAGCTTTCTTT. Amino acids: CATSIHTENTEAFF. The complete variable domain, with remaining parts taken from reference TRBV15 and TRBJ1-1, reads DAMVIQNPRYQVTQFGKPVTLSCSQTLNHNVMYWYQQKSSQAPKLLFHYYDKDFNNEADTPDNFQSRRPNTSFCFLDIRSPGLGDTAMYLCATSIHTENTEAFFGQGTRLTVV.